This passage covers 28 T cell receptor beta chains from one sample sequenced in a study of OX40 agonist ivuxolimab in advanced cancers. Assay used: immunoSEQ multiplex PCR; TCRdb lists only in-frame clones, some missing. This repertoire shows under 80,000 clones, more than 75% found once; its top ten account for around 0.95%. The specimen comprised CD4+ or CD8+ T cells sorted from blood, sampled in a trial of the OX40 agonist ivuxolimab. These receptors were collected from an adult with an advanced solid tumor such as melanoma, head and neck, liver or kidney cancer.

This clone was seen a few times. The chain uses TRBV6-1 and TRBJ2-1, with 8 positions matching TRBD1. Germline V gene lookup returns CDR1 MNHNS and CDR2 SASEGT. This CDR3 region has 15 residues. Losses at the gene ends were 5 bases for V and 5 bases for J; bases not matched to a gene: 8. CDR3 region: CASSQPGQVNNEQFF. The CDR3 DNA reads TGTGCCAGCAGTCAACCGGGACAGGTTAACAATGAGCAGTTCTTC.

This clone was detected only a few times. The chain couples TRBV6-4 to TRBJ2-7; 12 nucleotides line up with TRBD2. The CDR3 covers 16 residues. CDR1 MRHNA and CDR2 SNTAGT come from the germline V gene. V shed 5 bases, J shed 4 bases, and the junction held 9 bases outside the gene matches. CDR3 sequence reads: CASSPSSGRAYYEQYF. The CDR3 nucleotides read TGTGCCAGCAGTCCGTCTAGCGGGAGGGCCTATTACGAGCAGTACTTC.

The chain uses TRBV4-1 and TRBJ2-1; 10 nucleotides agree with TRBD2. The CDR3 spans 16 residues. The V gene end was trimmed by 4 bases and the J gene end by 7 bases; junction bases not matched to a gene: 10. CDR1 MGHRA and CDR2 YSYEKL come from the germline V gene. The CDR3 sequence is CASSLTGTSDRNEQFF. The CDR3 DNA reads as TGCGCCAGCAGCCTTACCGGGACTAGCGATCGAAATGAGCAGTTCTTC.

This sequence joins TRBV28 and TRBJ1-5, with a possible D match to TRBD1 (5 bases). Germline V CDR1 and CDR2: MDHEN, SYDVKM. The V and J ends lost 4 bases and 7 bases respectively, with 17 bases between them. This CDR3 comprises 15 residues. This CDR3 reads CASSSWTPRIQPQHF. In DNA form, the CDR3 reads TGTGCCAGCAGTTCTTGGACACCTCGGATCCAGCCCCAGCATTTT. Variable domain in full (rest from reference TRBV28 and TRBJ1-5): DVKVTQSSRYLVKRTGEKVFLECVQDMDHENMFWYRQDPGLGLRLIYFSYDVKMKEKGDIPEGYSVSREKKERFSLILESASTNQTSMYLCASSSWTPRIQPQHFGDGTRLSIL.

The chain recombines TRBV2 with TRBJ2-7, with D possibly matching TRBD2 (5 bases). The V end lost 4 bases, the J end lost 3 bases, and 16 bases lay between the germline ends. Germline CDR1 is SNHLY and CDR2 is FYNNEI. This CDR3 region has 15 residues. CDR3 region: CASSAGLGGIYEQYF. The CDR3 DNA reads TGTGCCAGCAGTGCAGGACTGGGTGGAATCTACGAGCAGTACTTC.

The rearrangement joins TRBV28 to TRBJ2-1, with 8 bases fitting TRBD1. Germline CDR1 is MDHEN and CDR2 is SYDVKM. With 3 bases clipped from V and 0 bases from J, the junction kept 7 bases outside the gene matches. The CDR3 loop spans 17 amino acids. CDR3 DNA: TGTGCCAGCAGTTTGACAGGGGCGAGGAGCTCCTACAATGAGCAGTTCTTC. It encodes CASSLTGARSSYNEQFF. Full variable domain (outside the CDR3, taken from reference TRBV28 and TRBJ2-1): DVKVTQSSRYLVKRTGEKVFLECVQDMDHENMFWYRQDPGLGLRLIYFSYDVKMKEKGDIPEGYSVSREKKERFSLILESASTNQTSMYLCASSLTGARSSYNEQFFGPGTRLTVL.

This chain links TRBV28 with TRBJ2-3; TRBD1 aligns across 10 bases. Germline trimming cut 7 bases from V and 4 bases from J; bases unmatched to any gene: 8. The CDR3 totals 15 residues. Germline CDR1 MDHEN, CDR2 SYDVKM. CDR3 nucleotides: TGTGCCAGCAACACCCCGGGACAGGGGTCAGATACGCAGTATTTT. Translation gives CASNTPGQGSDTQYF.

V is TRBV7-2 and J is TRBJ2-5, with D unresolved. There are 15 residues in the CDR3. Per germline, CDR1 SGHTA and CDR2 FQGNSA. The germline V and J ends were trimmed by 0 bases and 5 bases, with 13 bases remaining between them. This CDR3 reads CASSLARGFGETQYF. CDR3 coding DNA: TGTGCCAGCAGCTTAGCGCGAGGCTTTGGGGAGACCCAGTACTTC. The entire variable domain, with the rest obtained from reference TRBV7-2 and TRBJ2-5, is as follows: GAGVSQSPSNKVTEKGKDVELRCDPISGHTALYWYRQSLGQGLEFLIYFQGNSAPDKSGLPSDRFSAERTGGSVSTLTIQRTQQEDSAVYLCASSLARGFGETQYFGPGTRLLVL.

The V and J genes are TRBV5-1 and TRBJ2-7; 9 bases are a match to TRBD1. Germline V gene lookup returns CDR1 SGHRS and CDR2 YFSETQ. Trimming took 4 bases from V and 2 from J; bases not matched to a gene: 4. This CDR3 spans 14 amino acids. The CDR3: CASSVRTGAYEQYF. Here the CDR3 DNA reads TGCGCCAGCAGCGTCCGGACAGGGGCCTACGAGCAGTACTTC. The whole variable domain, remainder taken from reference TRBV5-1 and TRBJ2-7, is KAGVTQTPRYLIKTRGQQVTLSCSPISGHRSVSWYQQTPGQGLQFLFEYFSETQRNKGNFPGRFSGRQFSNSRSEMNVSTLELGDSALYLCASSVRTGAYEQYFGPGTRLTVT.

The chain has TRBV7-6 and TRBJ1-5; the D is unclear. The V gene lost 5 bases and the J gene lost 4 bases, with 21 bases spanning the gap. CDR1 and CDR2 (germline): SGHVS, FNYEAQ. The CDR3 is 17 amino acids. CDR3 coding DNA: TGTGCCAGCAGCCCGGCCGGGGAGGGAGTCCTAAATCAGCCCCAGCATTTT. This encodes CASSPAGEGVLNQPQHF.

The V call is TRBV5-1, the J call TRBJ1-5, with TRBD1 identical over 10 bases. CDR1 and CDR2 from the germline V gene are SGHRS and YFSETQ. There are 17 residues in the CDR3. V lost 0 bases, J lost 0 bases, and 3 bases stayed unmatched. The CDR3 protein is CASSLGGTGDSNQPQHF. DNA for the CDR3: TGCGCCAGCAGCTTGGGAGGGACAGGGGATAGCAATCAGCCCCAGCATTTT.

The chain joins TRBV15 to TRBJ2-7; tentative D call: TRBD1 (5 bases). Germline assignment: CDR1 LNHNV and CDR2 YYDKDF (reference sequence). The CDR3 is 13 amino acids. V was pared by 6 bases and J by 8 bases, with 17 bases between. This CDR3 reads CATRPGPHRQQYF. The CDR3 nucleotides read TGTGCCACCAGACCAGGGCCTCACCGCCAGCAGTACTTC. The full variable domain, its missing parts supplied by reference TRBV15 and TRBJ2-7, is DAMVIQNPRYQVTQFGKPVTLSCSQTLNHNVMYWYQQKSSQAPKLLFHYYDKDFNNEADTPDNFQSRRPNTSFCFLDIRSPGLGDTAMYLCATRPGPHRQQYFGPGTRLTVT.

In its sample, this clone was seen a few times. This chain links TRBV11-3 with TRBJ2-1; 10 positions match TRBD2. The germline V gene encodes CDR1 SGHNT and CDR2 YENEEA. The CDR3 is made up of 14 amino acids. V lost 8 bases and J lost 7; bases outside the gene matches: 8. The CDR3 nucleotides read TGTGCCAGCGGGAGCGGGAGGGTCGGGAATGAGCAGTTCTTC. Translating it yields CASGSGRVGNEQFF. The whole variable domain, filled in from reference TRBV11-3 and TRBJ2-1, reads EAGVVQSPRYKIIEKKQPVAFWCNPISGHNTLYWYLQNLGQGPELLIRYENEEAVDDSQLPKDRFSAERLKGVDSTLKIQPAELGDSAVYLCASGSGRVGNEQFFGPGTRLTVL.

V usage is TRBV7-3 and J usage is TRBJ2-1; TRBD2 matches 14 bases. From germline, CDR1 is SGHTA and CDR2 FQGTGA. V shed 2 bases and J 9 bases; nucleotides not matched to a gene: 3. CDR3 length: 15 amino acids. The CDR3 sequence is CASSLGTSGRGEQFF. CDR3 sequence (DNA): TGTGCCAGCAGCTTAGGGACTAGCGGGAGAGGTGAGCAGTTCTTC.

The chain combines TRBV7-9 with TRBJ2-5, with a tentative D call TRBD2 (6 bases). V was trimmed by 4 bases and J by 5 bases, leaving 20 bases between them. The germline V gene has CDR1 SEHNR and CDR2 FQNEAQ (reference sequence). The CDR3 is 16 amino acids. The CDR3 loop is CASSSWAGPRRETQYF. CDR3 DNA sequence: TGTGCCAGCAGCTCTTGGGCGGGACCCCGACGGGAGACCCAGTACTTC. Full variable domain (remainder filled in from reference TRBV7-9 and TRBJ2-5): DTGVSQNPRHKITKRGQNVTFRCDPISEHNRLYWYRQTLGQGPEFLTYFQNEAQLEKSRLLSDRFSAERPKGSFSTLEIQRTEQGDSAMYLCASSSWAGPRRETQYFGPGTRLLVL.

The chain couples TRBV9 to TRBJ2-7; 10 nucleotides line up with TRBD2. With 4 bases clipped from V and 2 bases from J, the junction kept 15 bases outside the gene matches. This CDR3 contains 18 residues. Per the germline V gene, CDR1 is SGDLS and CDR2 is YYNGEE. CDR3 coding DNA: TGTGCCAGCAGCTTTAGTCCGGGACTAGCGCATAAACCCTACGAGCAGTACTTC. Encoded protein: CASSFSPGLAHKPYEQYF.

The CDR3 here is CASSQVLDGVKGYTF. The CDR3 DNA reads as TGCGCCAGCAGCCAAGTCCTGGACGGAGTTAAGGGCTACACCTTC. The chain links TRBV4-1 to TRBJ1-2, with D uncertain. The germline CDR1 and CDR2 sequences are MGHRA and YSYEKL. The V end was cut by 1 base, the J end by 8 bases, with 17 bases between. The CDR3 has 15 residues.

This clone was seen once. The V call is TRBV2, the J call TRBJ1-4; D unresolved. Trimming pared 5 bases from V and 10 bases from J, leaving 11 bases between. The CDR3 covers 12 residues. CDR1 and CDR2 from the germline V gene are SNHLY and FYNNEI. The CDR3 DNA is TGTGCCAGCAGTCCAGGTTATGGAAAACTGTTTTTT. This sequence encodes CASSPGYGKLFF.

The V call is TRBV19, the J call TRBJ1-3; D is perhaps TRBD1 (6 bases). The CDR3 has 15 residues. Trimming stripped 5 bases from V and 3 bases from J, with 14 bases between. Germline values: CDR1 LNHDA, CDR2 SQIVND (reference sequence). This CDR3 is CASSVGGEFGNTIYF. CDR3 nucleotide sequence: TGTGCCAGTAGTGTGGGGGGCGAATTTGGAAACACCATATATTTT. Full variable domain (remainder filled in from reference TRBV19 and TRBJ1-3): DGGITQSPKYLFRKEGQNVTLSCEQNLNHDAMYWYRQDPGQGLRLIYYSQIVNDFQKGDIAEGYSVSREKKESFPLTVTSAQKNPTAFYLCASSVGGEFGNTIYFGEGSWLTVV.

This chain connects TRBV5-1 to TRBJ1-5; a possible D gene is TRBD1 (5 bases). Germline V gene data show CDR1 as SGHRS and CDR2 as YFSETQ. CDR3 length: 15 amino acids. With 7 bases removed from V and 3 bases from J, the gap between germline ends came to 17 bases. CDR3 nucleotide sequence: TGCGCCAGCCGACTGGGGACGCAGGACAATCAGCCCCAGCATTTT. The encoded protein is CASRLGTQDNQPQHF. Complete variable domain (other parts from reference TRBV5-1 and TRBJ1-5): KAGVTQTPRYLIKTRGQQVTLSCSPISGHRSVSWYQQTPGQGLQFLFEYFSETQRNKGNFPGRFSGRQFSNSRSEMNVSTLELGDSALYLCASRLGTQDNQPQHFGDGTRLSIL.

V gene TRBV7-8 combines with J gene TRBJ2-1; possibly TRBD1 for D (6 bases). Per germline, CDR1 SGHVS and CDR2 FQNEAQ. V was pared by 3 bases and J by 0 bases, with 15 bases between. The CDR3 extends over 17 amino acids. The CDR3 region has the DNA TGTGCCAGCAGCTTTTTCAACGGACAGCACTCCTACAATGAGCAGTTCTTC. This sequence encodes CASSFFNGQHSYNEQFF.

The chain's CDR3 is CASSLETGIRGTQYF. The CDR3 bases are TGTGCCAGCAGCTTGGAAACAGGGATAAGGGGAACGCAGTATTTT. The rearrangement uses TRBV5-8 and TRBJ2-3; D may be TRBD1 (6 bases). Germline loops: CDR1 SGHTS, CDR2 YDEGEE. The CDR3 length is 15 residues. Between the trimmed V and J ends, which lost 0 bases and 9 bases, there was a span of 17 bases.

The V gene is TRBV29-1, the J gene TRBJ1-1, with a possible D match to TRBD1 (5 bases). The V gene lost 7 bases and the J gene lost 0 bases, with 30 bases spanning the gap. The CDR3 runs 19 residues. The germline V gene encodes CDR1 SQVTM and CDR2 ANQGSEA. In DNA, the CDR3 is TGCAGCGCCTCTAAGGCAGGGAAAGTCGAAGTACCCATGAACACTGAAGCTTTCTTT. This gives the protein CSASKAGKVEVPMNTEAFF.

Written as DNA, the CDR3 is TGTGCCAGCAGCTTAAGGGCGACTACCAGCGCACCCGGGGAGCTGTTTTTT. It yields the protein CASSLRATTSAPGELFF. The chain carries TRBV7-3 and TRBJ2-2; perhaps TRBD2 as D (5 bases). V dropped 1 base and J dropped 6 bases, with 18 bases sitting between them. Germline CDR1 reads SGHTA; CDR2 reads FQGTGA. The CDR3 has 17 residues.

This sequence joins TRBV19 and TRBJ2-5; 7 bases are a match to TRBD1. Trimming cost V 3 bases and J 1 base; bases outside gene matches: 2. CDR3 length: 14 amino acids. In germline, CDR1 is LNHDA, CDR2 SQIVND (reference sequence). CDR3: CASSMTGRQETQYF. The CDR3 bases are TGTGCCAGTAGTATGACAGGGCGCCAAGAGACCCAGTACTTC.

The gene calls are TRBV27 and TRBJ2-7; 7 nucleotides agree with TRBD2. V shed 3 bases and J 7 bases; nucleotides not matched to a gene: 0. Germline V CDR1 and CDR2: MNHEY, SMNVEV (reference sequence). This CDR3 region has 11 residues. CDR3 in DNA: TGTGCCAGCAGTTTCGGGAGGGAGCAGTACTTC. It translates to CASSFGREQYF.

This chain joins TRBV19 and TRBJ1-5; perhaps TRBD1 as D (5 bases). The V end was cut by 5 bases, the J end by 6 bases, with 14 bases between. Per germline, CDR1 LNHDA and CDR2 SQIVND (reference sequence). This CDR3 contains 14 residues. CDR3 amino acids: CASSLLGPPQPQHF. CDR3 nucleotide sequence: TGTGCCAGTAGTTTGCTGGGGCCACCTCAGCCCCAGCATTTT.

J is TRBJ2-7 and V is TRBV27; tentative D call: TRBD2 (5 bases). CDR3 length: 13 amino acids. The V end lost 5 bases, the J end lost 2 bases, and 10 bases lay between the germline ends. CDR1 and CDR2 (germline): MNHEY, SMNVEV (reference sequence). The CDR3 loop reads CASSRTGTYEQYF. In DNA form, the CDR3 reads TGTGCCAGCAGTCGCACGGGAACCTACGAGCAGTACTTC.